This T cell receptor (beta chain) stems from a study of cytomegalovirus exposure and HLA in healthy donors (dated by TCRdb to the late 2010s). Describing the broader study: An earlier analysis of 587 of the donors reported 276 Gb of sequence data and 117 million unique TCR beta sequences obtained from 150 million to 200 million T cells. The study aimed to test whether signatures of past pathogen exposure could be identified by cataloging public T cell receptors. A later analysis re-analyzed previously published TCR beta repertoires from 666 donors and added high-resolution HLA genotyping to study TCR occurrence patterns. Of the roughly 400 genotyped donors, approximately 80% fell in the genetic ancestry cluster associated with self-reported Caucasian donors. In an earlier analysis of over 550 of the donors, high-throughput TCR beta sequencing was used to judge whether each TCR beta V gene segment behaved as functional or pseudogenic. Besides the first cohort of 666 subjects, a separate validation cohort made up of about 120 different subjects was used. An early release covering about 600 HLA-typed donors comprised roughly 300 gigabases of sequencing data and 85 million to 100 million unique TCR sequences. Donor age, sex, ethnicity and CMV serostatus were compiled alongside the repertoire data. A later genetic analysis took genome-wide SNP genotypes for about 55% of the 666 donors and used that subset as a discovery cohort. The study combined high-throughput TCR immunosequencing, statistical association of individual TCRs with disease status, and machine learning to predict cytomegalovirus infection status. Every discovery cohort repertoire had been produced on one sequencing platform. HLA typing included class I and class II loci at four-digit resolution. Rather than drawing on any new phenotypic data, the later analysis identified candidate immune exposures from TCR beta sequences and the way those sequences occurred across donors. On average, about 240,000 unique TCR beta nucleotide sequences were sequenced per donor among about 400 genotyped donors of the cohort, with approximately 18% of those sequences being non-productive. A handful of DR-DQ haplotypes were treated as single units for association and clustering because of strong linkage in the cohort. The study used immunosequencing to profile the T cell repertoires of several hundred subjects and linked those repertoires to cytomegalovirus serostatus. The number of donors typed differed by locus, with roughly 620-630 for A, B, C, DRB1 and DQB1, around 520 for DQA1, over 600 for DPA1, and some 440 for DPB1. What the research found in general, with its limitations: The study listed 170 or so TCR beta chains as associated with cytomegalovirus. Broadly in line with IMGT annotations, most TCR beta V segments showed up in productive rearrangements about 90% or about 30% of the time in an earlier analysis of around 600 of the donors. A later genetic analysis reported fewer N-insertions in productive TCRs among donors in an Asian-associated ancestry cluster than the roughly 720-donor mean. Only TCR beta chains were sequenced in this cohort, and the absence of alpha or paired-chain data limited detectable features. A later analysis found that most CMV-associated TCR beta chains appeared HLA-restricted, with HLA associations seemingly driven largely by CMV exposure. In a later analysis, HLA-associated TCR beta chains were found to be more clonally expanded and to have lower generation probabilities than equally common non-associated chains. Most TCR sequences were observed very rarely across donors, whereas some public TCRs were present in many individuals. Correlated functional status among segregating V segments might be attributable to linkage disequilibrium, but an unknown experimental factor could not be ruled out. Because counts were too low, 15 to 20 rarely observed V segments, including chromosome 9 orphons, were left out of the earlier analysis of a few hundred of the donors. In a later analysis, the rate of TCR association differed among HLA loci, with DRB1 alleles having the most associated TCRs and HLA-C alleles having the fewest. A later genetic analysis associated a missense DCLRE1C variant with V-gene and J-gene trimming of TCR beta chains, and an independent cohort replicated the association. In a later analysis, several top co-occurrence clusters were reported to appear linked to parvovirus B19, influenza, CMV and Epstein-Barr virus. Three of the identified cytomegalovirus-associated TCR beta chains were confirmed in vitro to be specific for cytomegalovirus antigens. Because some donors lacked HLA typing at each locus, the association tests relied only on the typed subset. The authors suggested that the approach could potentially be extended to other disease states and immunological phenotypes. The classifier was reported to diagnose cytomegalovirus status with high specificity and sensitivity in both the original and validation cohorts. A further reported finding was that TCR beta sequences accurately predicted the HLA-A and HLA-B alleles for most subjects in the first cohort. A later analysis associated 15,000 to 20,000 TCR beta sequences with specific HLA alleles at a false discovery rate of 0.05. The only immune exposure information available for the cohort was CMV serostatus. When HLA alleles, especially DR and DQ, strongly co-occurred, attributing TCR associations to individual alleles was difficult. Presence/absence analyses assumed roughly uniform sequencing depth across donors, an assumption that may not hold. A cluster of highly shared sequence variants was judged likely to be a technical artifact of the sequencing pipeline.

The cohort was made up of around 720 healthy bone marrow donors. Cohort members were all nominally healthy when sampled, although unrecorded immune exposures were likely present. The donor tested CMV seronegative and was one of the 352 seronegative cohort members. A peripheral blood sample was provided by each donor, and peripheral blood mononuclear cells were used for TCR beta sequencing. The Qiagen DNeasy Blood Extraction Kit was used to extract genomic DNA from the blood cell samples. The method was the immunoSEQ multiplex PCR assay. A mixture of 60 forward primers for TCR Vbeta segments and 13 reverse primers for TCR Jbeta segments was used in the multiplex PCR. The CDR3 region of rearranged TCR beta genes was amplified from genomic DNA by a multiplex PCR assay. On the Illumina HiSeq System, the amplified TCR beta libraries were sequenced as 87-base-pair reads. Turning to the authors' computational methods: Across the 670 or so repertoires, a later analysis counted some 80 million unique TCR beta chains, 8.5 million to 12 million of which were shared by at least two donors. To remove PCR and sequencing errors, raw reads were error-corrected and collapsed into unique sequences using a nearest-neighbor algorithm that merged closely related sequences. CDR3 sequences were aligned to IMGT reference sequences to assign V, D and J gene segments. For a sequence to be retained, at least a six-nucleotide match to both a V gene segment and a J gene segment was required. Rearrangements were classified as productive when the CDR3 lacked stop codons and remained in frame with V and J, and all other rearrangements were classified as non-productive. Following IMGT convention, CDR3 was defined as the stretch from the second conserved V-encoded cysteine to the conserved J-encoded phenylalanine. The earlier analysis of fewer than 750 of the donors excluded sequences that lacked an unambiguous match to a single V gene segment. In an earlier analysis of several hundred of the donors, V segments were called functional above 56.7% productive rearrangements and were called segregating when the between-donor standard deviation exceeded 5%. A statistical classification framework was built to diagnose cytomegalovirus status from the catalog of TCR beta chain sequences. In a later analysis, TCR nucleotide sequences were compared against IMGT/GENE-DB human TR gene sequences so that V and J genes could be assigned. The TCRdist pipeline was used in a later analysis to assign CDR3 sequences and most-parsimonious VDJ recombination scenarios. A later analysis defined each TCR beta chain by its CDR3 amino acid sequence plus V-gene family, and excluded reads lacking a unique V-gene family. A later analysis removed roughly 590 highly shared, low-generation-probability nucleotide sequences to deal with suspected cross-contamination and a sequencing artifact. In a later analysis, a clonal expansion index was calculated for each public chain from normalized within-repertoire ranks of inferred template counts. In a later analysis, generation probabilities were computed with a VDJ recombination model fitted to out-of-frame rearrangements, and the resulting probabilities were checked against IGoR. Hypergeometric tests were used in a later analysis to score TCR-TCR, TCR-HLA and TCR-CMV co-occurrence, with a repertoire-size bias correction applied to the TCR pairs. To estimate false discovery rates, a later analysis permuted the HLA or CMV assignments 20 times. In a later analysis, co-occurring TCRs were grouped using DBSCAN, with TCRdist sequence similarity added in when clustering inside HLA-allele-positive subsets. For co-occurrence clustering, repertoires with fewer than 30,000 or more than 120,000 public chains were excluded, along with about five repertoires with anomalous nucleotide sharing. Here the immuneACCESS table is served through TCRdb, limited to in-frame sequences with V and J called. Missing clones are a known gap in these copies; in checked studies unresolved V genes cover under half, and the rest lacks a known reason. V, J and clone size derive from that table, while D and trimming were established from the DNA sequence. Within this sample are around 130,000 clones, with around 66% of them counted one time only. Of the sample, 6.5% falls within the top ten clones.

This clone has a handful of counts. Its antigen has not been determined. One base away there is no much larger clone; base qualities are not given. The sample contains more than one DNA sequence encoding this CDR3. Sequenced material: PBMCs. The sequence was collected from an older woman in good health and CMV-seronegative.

The CDR3 protein is CASSGLAGYYEQYF. The base sequence is TGTGCCAGCAGTGGGCTAGCGGGTTACTACGAGCAGTACTTC. In this chain, TRBV2 is recombined with TRBJ2-7, with 8 central nucleotides matching TRBD2. CDR1 and CDR2 are read off the germline V gene as SNHLY and FYNNEI. V ends up 4 bases short and J 3 bases short, with an unmatched junction base count of 5. The CDR3 has 14 amino acids, counting the end cysteine and phenylalanine. Of all the DNA, just the CDR3 is kept, 42 bases in frame from base 1.